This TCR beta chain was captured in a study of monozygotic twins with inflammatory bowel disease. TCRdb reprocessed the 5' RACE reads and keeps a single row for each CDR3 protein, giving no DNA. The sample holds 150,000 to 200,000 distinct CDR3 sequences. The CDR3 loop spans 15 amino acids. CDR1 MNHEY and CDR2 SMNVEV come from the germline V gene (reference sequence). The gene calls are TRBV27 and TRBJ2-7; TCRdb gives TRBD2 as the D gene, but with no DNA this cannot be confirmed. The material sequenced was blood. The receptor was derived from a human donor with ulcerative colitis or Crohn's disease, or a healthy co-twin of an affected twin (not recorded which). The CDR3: CASSPSGPRAYEQYF.